The 17 T cell receptor beta chains listed next were all sequenced from one sample in a study of blood T cells in healthy people across ages. Through a sample-barcoded 5' primer and a J-beta primer mix, a second PCR was run for roughly 7 to 12 cycles. TCRdb reanalysed the 5' RACE reads using MiXCR and keeps one entry per CDR3 protein. This sample yields about 1.6 million distinct CDR3 sequences, of which about 35% are seen a single time; about 11% belongs to the top ten. Sequencing was carried out using blood. The source of these receptors is a woman aged 25 to 45 in good health.

This clonotype was recorded at least ten times. The chain combines TRBV29-1 with TRBJ2-1, with D hard to call. CDR1 is SQVTM, CDR2 ANQGSEA, per germline. The CDR3 loop spans 10 amino acids. Trimming stripped 7 bases from V and 8 bases from J, with 9 bases between. The CDR3 is CSAIEDEQFF. The CDR3 DNA sequence: TGCAGCGCGATTGAAGATGAGCAGTTCTTC.

This clonotype has a count of ten or more. This chain links TRBV11-2 with TRBJ2-1; D is possibly TRBD2 (5 bases). This CDR3 contains 15 residues. V gave up 5 bases and J gave up 7 bases, with 18 bases separating them. Germline CDR1 and CDR2: SGHAT and FQNNGV. The CDR3 spells CASSPPPRGGNEQFF. In nucleotides, the CDR3 is TGTGCCAGCAGCCCCCCCCCCCGGGGTGGTAATGAGCAGTTCTTC. The whole variable domain, remainder taken from reference TRBV11-2 and TRBJ2-1, is EAGVAQSPRYKIIEKRQSVAFWCNPISGHATLYWYQQILGQGPKLLIQFQNNGVVDDSQLPKDRFSAERLKGVDSTLKIQPAKLEDSAVYLCASSPPPRGGNEQFFGPGTRLTVL.

Ten or more counts support this clonotype. This chain connects TRBV4-1 to TRBJ2-7; no clear D gene. In germline, CDR1 is MGHRA, CDR2 YSYEKL. The V end lost 3 bases, the J end lost 3 bases, and 9 bases lay between the germline ends. The CDR3 covers 13 residues. In DNA form, the CDR3 reads TGCGCCAGCAGCCAGGCTGACAACTACGAGCAGTACTTC. It yields the protein CASSQADNYEQYF.

The gene calls are TRBV6-1 and TRBJ1-5; possibly TRBD1 for D (5 bases). Germline CDR1 reads MNHNS; CDR2 reads SASEGT. The ends were cut back, 10 bases at V and 0 bases at J, with 10 bases in the middle. The CDR3 runs to 13 residues. The CDR3 region is CATRQSSNQPQHF. Here the CDR3 DNA reads TGTGCCACCAGACAGAGTAGCAATCAGCCCCAGCATTTT.

The V and J genes are TRBV5-1 and TRBJ1-1; tentative D call: TRBD1 (5 bases). CDR1 and CDR2 from the germline V gene are SGHRS and YFSETQ. The CDR3 runs 15 residues. V lost 4 bases to trimming and J lost 6 bases, with 19 bases between them. The CDR3 reads CASSGALAFGSEAFF. The CDR3 DNA reads as TGCGCCAGCAGCGGGGCCTTGGCATTTGGGTCTGAAGCTTTCTTT.

The sample holds a few counts of this clonotype. The chain recombines TRBV4-1 with TRBJ1-4, with unresolved D. V was clipped by 4 bases and J by 3 bases, with 12 bases between them. Germline lookup yields CDR1 MGHRA and CDR2 YSYEKL. The CDR3 is 15 amino acids. The chain's CDR3 is CASSLAGGPNEKLFF. In DNA, the CDR3 is TGCGCCAGCAGCCTAGCGGGAGGGCCTAATGAAAAACTGTTTTTT.

This clonotype was recorded a few times. V and J are TRBV4-1 and TRBJ2-7, with D possibly matching TRBD2 (5 bases). The CDR3 is 13 residues long. Between the trimmed V and J ends, which lost 4 bases and 5 bases, there was a span of 12 bases. Germline loops: CDR1 MGHRA, CDR2 YSYEKL. In nucleotides, the CDR3 is TGCGCCAGCAGCCGCGAAGGGAGTGACGAGCAGTACTTC. Its translation: CASSREGSDEQYF.

This clonotype was recorded many times. The chain carries TRBV6-2 or TRBV6-3 and TRBJ2-7; D gene ambiguous. The V and J ends lost 8 bases and 2 bases respectively, with 13 bases between them. This CDR3 has 13 residues. Germline lookup yields CDR1 MNHEY and CDR2 SVGEGT. The chain's CDR3 is CASARHPPYEQYF. The CDR3 DNA reads TGTGCCAGCGCCAGGCACCCACCCTACGAGCAGTACTTC.

The genes are TRBV15 and TRBJ2-5; TRBD1 might be the D (6 bases). CDR3 size: 13 residues. Trimming removed 6 bases from V and 1 base from J, with 9 bases in between. CDR1 is LNHNV and CDR2 is YYDKDF in the germline V gene (reference sequence). CDR3 loop: CATRDRSQETQYF. CDR3 in DNA: TGTGCCACCAGGGACAGATCCCAAGAGACCCAGTACTTC.

This chain connects TRBV5-1 to TRBJ2-2; D is undetermined. CDR1 SGHRS and CDR2 YFSETQ come from the germline V gene. CDR3 length: 14 amino acids. Between the trimmed V and J ends, which lost 0 bases and 5 bases, there was a span of 8 bases. The CDR3 reads CASSLEAHTGELFF. The CDR3 nucleotides are TGCGCCAGCAGCTTGGAAGCGCATACCGGGGAGCTGTTTTTT.

V is TRBV14 and J is TRBJ2-7; possibly TRBD1 for D (6 bases). Germline loops: CDR1 SGHDN, CDR2 FVKESK. This CDR3 spans 14 amino acids. V lost 4 bases and J 3 bases, leaving 13 bases between the germline ends. The CDR3 DNA sequence: TGTGCCAGCAGCCCACAGGGACAACTCTACGAGCAGTACTTC. It codes for CASSPQGQLYEQYF.

This clonotype was seen a handful of times. The chain has TRBV7-9 and TRBJ2-5; unclear D gene. In germline, CDR1 is SEHNR, CDR2 FQNEAQ (reference sequence). V dropped 5 bases and J dropped 5 bases, with 15 bases sitting between them. This CDR3 is built from 14 residues. CDR3 residues: CASSPPPEWETQYF. In DNA form, the CDR3 reads TGTGCCAGCAGCCCCCCTCCAGAGTGGGAGACCCAGTACTTC.

The rearrangement links TRBV27 to TRBJ2-1, with TRBD2 as a possible D gene (6 bases). The V end was cut by 3 bases, the J end by 1 base, with 10 bases between. CDR3 length equals 15 residues. Germline V gives CDR1 MNHEY, CDR2 SMNVEV (reference sequence). CDR3 in DNA: TGTGCCAGCAGTTTCTCGGGAGTATCCTACAATGAGCAGTTCTTC. Translation gives CASSFSGVSYNEQFF.

This clonotype was recorded once. The CDR3 sequence: CASSLDSYSPYNEQFF. The CDR3 DNA is TGTGCCAGCAGCTTGGATAGTTATAGTCCCTACAATGAGCAGTTCTTC. This chain links TRBV5-6 with TRBJ2-1; D is ambiguous. The V end lost 0 bases, the J end lost 2 bases, and 12 bases lay between the germline ends. The germline CDR1 and CDR2 sequences are SGHDT and YYEEEE. The CDR3 runs to 16 residues. The whole variable domain, remainder taken from reference TRBV5-6 and TRBJ2-1, is DAGVTQSPTHLIKTRGQQVTLRCSPKSGHDTVSWYQQALGQGPQFIFQYYEEEERQRGNFPDRFSGHQFPNYSSELNVNALLLGDSALYLCASSLDSYSPYNEQFFGPGTRLTVL.

This clonotype was observed a handful of times. The chain links TRBV3-1 to TRBJ2-6; D remains unclear. The V gene's germline CDR1 is LGHDT and CDR2 YNNKEL (reference sequence). Trimming shortened V by 2 bases and J by 0 bases, and 5 bases separated the two germline ends. The CDR3 has 15 amino acids. For the CDR3, the DNA is TGTGCCAGCAGCCAATTCAGCTCTGGGGCCAACGTCCTGACTTTC. It encodes CASSQFSSGANVLTF.

The chain is built from TRBV4-1 and TRBJ1-1; the D is unclear. V lost 1 base to trimming and J lost 1 base, with 16 bases between them. From germline, CDR1 is MGHRA and CDR2 YSYEKL. There are 17 residues in the CDR3. CDR3 sequence: CASSQALKEERNTEAFF. DNA of the CDR3: TGCGCCAGCAGCCAAGCCCTAAAGGAGGAGAGGAACACTGAAGCTTTCTTT.

DNA for the CDR3: TGTGCCAGCAGTATGCGGTGGGGCAGCGGTGGGGCCAACGTCCTGACTTTC. This gives the protein CASSMRWGSGGANVLTF. The chain links TRBV27 to TRBJ2-6; perhaps D is TRBD1 or TRBD2 (5 bases each). CDR3 length: 17 residues. Germline V gene data show CDR1 as MNHEY and CDR2 as SMNVEV (reference sequence). Trimming removed 5 bases from V and 3 bases from J, with 17 bases in between.